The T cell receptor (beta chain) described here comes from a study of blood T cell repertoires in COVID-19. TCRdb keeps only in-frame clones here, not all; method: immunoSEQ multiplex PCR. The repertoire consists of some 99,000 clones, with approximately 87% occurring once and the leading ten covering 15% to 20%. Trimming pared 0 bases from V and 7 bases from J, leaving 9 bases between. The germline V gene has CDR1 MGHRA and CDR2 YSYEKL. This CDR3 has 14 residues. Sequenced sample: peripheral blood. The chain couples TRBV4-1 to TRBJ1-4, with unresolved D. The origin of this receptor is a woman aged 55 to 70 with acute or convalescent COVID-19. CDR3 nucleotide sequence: TGCGCCAGCAGCCAAGAGGCTCGGAGTGAAAAACTGTTTTTT. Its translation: CASSQEARSEKLFF.